This is a list of T cell receptor beta chains from one sample in a study of STAT5B mutations in CD4+ large granular lymphocyte leukemia. Some clones are missing from TCRdb's copy, which holds only in-frame ones; the method was immunoSEQ multiplex PCR. The profile covers under 50,000 clones, with roughly 84% appearing a single time and 0.35% taken by the ten largest. Sequenced sample: CD4+ T cells from blood buffy coats. Receptors were obtained from a human donor in good health. Each CDR3 is given with its conserved first and last residue. Fields, in order: V gene, CDR3 protein.

V: TRBV2; CDR3: CASILAGGPNGELFF
V: TRBV5-1; CDR3: CATLRAETSGHEQFF
V: TRBV10-2; CDR3: CASSTGSETQYF
V: TRBV9; CDR3: CASSVWLGGSTDTQYF
V: TRBV25-1; CDR3: CASSDTSGNYNEQFF
V: TRBV6-5; CDR3: CASSYSMGQGAEKLFF
V: TRBV27; CDR3: CASSRDREETQYF
V: TRBV2; CDR3: CARDGTWDTEAFF
V: TRBV14; CDR3: CASSPDTNYGYTF
V: TRBV28; CDR3: CASSLFGRVGRSTNEKLFF
V: TRBV11-3; CDR3: CASSLESYNEQFF
V: TRBV7-3; CDR3: CASSLRGINSPLHF
V: TRBV5-1; CDR3: CASSLVRQYLYGYTF
V: TRBV5-1; CDR3: CASSLVADTGELFF
V: TRBV19; CDR3: CASNTPGHRSNQPQHF
V: TRBV10-3; CDR3: CAITEERWSEAFF
V: TRBV28; CDR3: CASSVDRGYGEKLFF
V: TRBV29-1; CDR3: CSVVFNPVAAAYEQYF
V: TRBV4-2; CDR3: CASSTDGQGLNTEAFF
V: TRBV4-2; CDR3: CASSQEGWTEAFF
V: TRBV5-1; CDR3: CASSLGTRSQETQYF
V: TRBV7-3; CDR3: CASSLQGQPSYNEQFF
V: TRBV28; CDR3: CASSFRRTESSYEQYF
V: TRBV7-9; CDR3: CASSSESTIYF
V: TRBV6-4; CDR3: CASSDFISGEQYF
V: TRBV6-7; CDR3: CASRGDLVMNTEAFF
V: TRBV10-3; CDR3: CAIRRDGHRNTGELFF
V: TRBV11-3; CDR3: CASSLDRNYGYTF
V: TRBV7-3; CDR3: CASSVPFSGRKFF
V: TRBV5-5; CDR3: CASSRRDRAYEQYF
V: TRBV5-1; CDR3: CASRPAGGLGSHEQYF
V: TRBV7-2; CDR3: CASSFQNYEQYF
V: TRBV5-4; CDR3: CASSGWTGLVYEQYF
V: TRBV6-6; CDR3: CASSYEDRGYGYTF
V: TRBV30; CDR3: CAWTEGLVWYEQYF
V: TRBV6-1; CDR3: CASNQVRNTEAFF
V: TRBV5-1; CDR3: CATGRQGTETQYF
V: TRBV7-9; CDR3: CASSLTGLATNEKLFF
V: TRBV19; CDR3: CASSITPLTEAFF
V: TRBV6-6; CDR3: CASSYPYNEQFF
V: TRBV28; CDR3: CASSLLKGNTEAFF
V: TRBV19; CDR3: CASSPQGNQPQHF
V: TRBV27; CDR3: CASSREWTSGRGANTGELFF
V: TRBV6-5; CDR3: CASSRPPDTYNEQFF
V: TRBV7-2; CDR3: CASSRRGALVETQYF
V: TRBV5-1; CDR3: CASSAGQIQETQYF
V: TRBV7-3; CDR3: CASSPGGPSTEQYF
V: TRBV11-3; CDR3: CASAQTGFPYEQYF
V: TRBV5-1; CDR3: CASSPTRNYGYTF
V: TRBV5-1; CDR3: CASSEGSSNTGELFF
V: TRBV5-4; CDR3: CASSSLPTGQGETGNTIYF
V: TRBV6-1; CDR3: CASSVWTGLDEQYF
V: TRBV30; CDR3: CAWTGTLRSEAFF
V: TRBV15; CDR3: CATSKAMLQETRYF
V: TRBV2; CDR3: CASNTGGGVTGELFF
V: TRBV9; CDR3: CASSDHTGDYGYTF
V: TRBV9; CDR3: CASSVVGGRVSYGYTF